This entry lists 2 T cell receptor beta chains sequenced from one sample in a study of blood T cell repertoires in COVID-19. The method was immunoSEQ multiplex PCR; TCRdb's version includes in-frame clones alone and lacks a portion of them. The sample has under 95,000 clones; about nine tenths are singletons. The sample was peripheral blood. The receptors were gathered from a man in his fifties with COVID-19, enrolled during active disease.

The chain uses TRBV18 and TRBJ1-3, with TRBD1 as a possible D gene (6 bases). CDR1 is KGHSH, CDR2 LQKENI, per germline. The CDR3 has 17 residues. The V end was cut by 5 bases, the J end by 0 bases, with 17 bases between. The CDR3 here is CASSDRGTGSSGNTIYF. The DNA of the CDR3 is TGTGCCAGCTCAGACCGGGGTACAGGGAGCTCTGGAAACACCATATATTTT.

V gene TRBV2 combines with J gene TRBJ2-5, with D possibly matching TRBD1 (6 bases). Trimming stripped 0 bases from V and 6 bases from J, with 14 bases between. This CDR3 is 15 amino acids long. CDR1 and CDR2 from the germline V gene are SNHLY and FYNNEI. CDR3 amino acids: CASSEAAGVRKTQYF. Here the CDR3 DNA reads TGTGCCAGCAGTGAAGCGGCAGGGGTGAGAAAGACCCAGTACTTC.